What follows are 15 T cell receptor beta chains derived from one specimen sequenced in a study of identical twins. MiXCR was run by TCRdb on the 5' RACE reads, yielding one entry per CDR3 protein. This table holds about 490,000 distinct CDR3 sequences, 13% to 15% found once. This sample also belongs to another study, concerning yellow fever vaccine responses in identical twins.

Sequencing was performed on CD4+ T cells sorted from blood. These receptors were collected from a woman under 30 in good health.

A few counts support this clonotype. This sequence joins TRBV28 and TRBJ2-5, with TRBD1 as a possible D gene (5 bases). The germline V gene encodes CDR1 MDHEN and CDR2 SYDVKM. Trimming took 6 bases from V and 6 from J, leaving 14 bases between them. The CDR3 runs 13 residues. The CDR3 sequence is CASSLDRQKTQYF. The CDR3 DNA sequence: TGTGCCAGCAGCCTCGACAGACAGAAGACCCAGTACTTC.

This clonotype has only a few counts. The chain is built from TRBV18 and TRBJ2-7; D unresolved. Germline V CDR1 and CDR2: KGHSH, LQKENI. The V end was cut by 3 bases, the J end by 5 bases, with 14 bases between. This CDR3 comprises 14 residues. The CDR3 loop reads CASSPPVSDNEQYF. CDR3 sequence (DNA): TGTGCCAGCTCACCCCCGGTGAGTGATAACGAGCAGTACTTC.

This clonotype was counted only a few times. The rearrangement uses TRBV7-9 and TRBJ2-1; no clear D gene. Trimming shortened V by 7 bases and J by 3 bases, and 13 bases separated the two germline ends. This CDR3 contains 14 residues. Looked up from germline, CDR1 is SEHNR and CDR2 is FQNEAQ (reference sequence). CDR3 in amino acids: CASTPQESYNEQFF. The CDR3 region has the DNA TGTGCCAGCACCCCCCAAGAGAGCTACAATGAGCAGTTCTTC.

The rearrangement joins TRBV11-3 to TRBJ2-2; TRBD1 might be the D (5 bases). V shed 3 bases and J shed 6 bases, with 11 bases lying between them. CDR1 SGHNT and CDR2 YENEEA come from the germline V gene. The CDR3 is 14 amino acids. This chain's CDR3 is CASSLGRVSGELFF. CDR3 nucleotide sequence: TGTGCCAGCAGCTTGGGCAGGGTATCCGGGGAGCTGTTTTTT. Filled out from reference TRBV11-3 and TRBJ2-2, the complete variable domain reads EAGVVQSPRYKIIEKKQPVAFWCNPISGHNTLYWYLQNLGQGPELLIRYENEEAVDDSQLPKDRFSAERLKGVDSTLKIQPAELGDSAVYLCASSLGRVSGELFFGEGSRLTVL.

This chain connects TRBV6-6 to TRBJ2-3; D gene unclear. This CDR3 is built from 11 residues. V was trimmed by 5 bases and J by 14 bases, leaving 14 bases between them. In germline, CDR1 is MNHNY, CDR2 SVGAGI (reference sequence). In DNA, the CDR3 is TGTGCCAGCAGTCTCCAGAACAAAGTGTATTTT. Encoded protein: CASSLQNKVYF.

This clonotype was recorded a few times. V is TRBV27 and J is TRBJ2-3; 9 nucleotides agree with TRBD2. The CDR3 runs to 15 residues. Germline lookup yields CDR1 MNHEY and CDR2 SMNVEV (reference sequence). The V gene end was trimmed by 6 bases and the J gene end by 7 bases; junction bases not matched to a gene: 11. CDR3 DNA: TGTGCCAGCAGCCCACTAGCGGGCGTTAGGAATACGCAGTATTTT. Translation gives CASSPLAGVRNTQYF.

In this sample, this clonotype turned up a few times. The CDR3 reads CASSSPGEWYEQYF. CDR3 sequence (DNA): TGTGCCAGCAGCTCTCCAGGGGAGTGGTACGAGCAGTACTTC. The chain has TRBV7-9 and TRBJ2-7; a possible D gene is TRBD1 (6 bases). Germline V CDR1 and CDR2: SEHNR, FQNEAQ (reference sequence). V dropped 4 bases and J dropped 4 bases, with 14 bases sitting between them. This CDR3 contains 14 residues.

This clonotype showed up just a few times. J is TRBJ2-2 and V is TRBV7-8, with 9 bases aligning to TRBD1. Germline CDR1 and CDR2: SGHVS and FQNEAQ. This CDR3 contains 15 residues. J gave up 6 bases and V 10 bases, and 12 bases lay outside the gene matches. The CDR3 nucleotides are TGTGCCACACGGGGTGGGACAGGGATTTCCGGGGAGCTGTTTTTT. Encoded protein: CATRGGTGISGELFF.

The chain combines TRBV5-1 with TRBJ1-3; unclear D gene. Germline V gives CDR1 SGHRS, CDR2 YFSETQ. The CDR3 is 16 amino acids. Trimming removed 4 bases from V and 0 bases from J, with 14 bases in between. The CDR3 DNA is TGCGCCAGCAGCCCTTCGAACACAGTCTCTGGAAACACCATATATTTT. Protein: CASSPSNTVSGNTIYF.

This rearrangement joins TRBV12-3 or TRBV12-4 to TRBJ2-1; TRBD2 aligns across 9 bases. The junction had 7 bases not matched to a gene; V was cut back by 7 bases and J by 0 bases. The CDR3 contains 16 residues. CDR3 sequence: CASTSPRGGSYNEQFF. CDR3 bases: TGTGCCAGCACTTCCCCGCGGGGGGGCTCCTACAATGAGCAGTTCTTC.

This clonotype was counted between two and nine times. The J gene is TRBJ2-7, the V gene TRBV5-1, with 9 bases fitting TRBD1. CDR3 length: 15 amino acids. Unmatched junction bases numbered 11, after V lost 4 bases and J lost 6 bases. Germline loops: CDR1 SGHRS, CDR2 YFSETQ. The CDR3 DNA is TGCGCCAGCAGCCTATCCGGGACAGGGCGAGGCGAGCAGTACGTC. It encodes CASSLSGTGRGEQYV.

This clonotype was counted at least ten times. This sequence joins TRBV20-1 and TRBJ1-5; unclear D gene. Trimming stripped 3 bases from V and 4 bases from J, with 7 bases between. The CDR3 contains 12 residues. The germline V gene encodes CDR1 DFQATT and CDR2 SNEGSKA (reference sequence). The CDR3: CSASHANQPQHF. CDR3 coding DNA: TGCAGTGCTAGTCACGCAAATCAGCCCCAGCATTTT.

This clonotype appeared a few times. This chain connects TRBV27 to TRBJ2-1; TRBD2 agrees at 8 bases. The CDR3 length is 16 residues. Germline V gives CDR1 MNHEY, CDR2 SMNVEV (reference sequence). V lost 6 bases and J lost 10; bases outside the gene matches: 17. In nucleotides, the CDR3 is TGTGCCAGCAGCCAAGCCGGGACTAGGGGTCTGGGGGAGCAGTTCTTC. Translated, it gives CASSQAGTRGLGEQFF.

This chain connects TRBV20-1 to TRBJ1-5; maybe TRBD1 (5 bases). Germline values: CDR1 DFQATT, CDR2 SNEGSKA (reference sequence). The CDR3 is 11 residues long. V was shortened by 5 bases and J by 9 bases, with 11 bases between the two germline ends. In DNA form, the CDR3 reads TGCAGTGCTGGGGGTTCGGGGCCCCAGCATTTT. It yields the protein CSAGGSGPQHF.

J is TRBJ2-4 and V is TRBV28, with D possibly matching TRBD2 (6 bases). The germline V gene has CDR1 MDHEN and CDR2 SYDVKM. V was trimmed by 7 bases and J by 2 bases, leaving 15 bases between them. The CDR3 totals 15 residues. The CDR3, as DNA: TGTGCCAGCACCTCGCCTCGGGGGTCCAAAAACATTCAGTACTTC. Protein: CASTSPRGSKNIQYF.